The next 10 T cell receptor beta chains were all read from a single sample in a study of CD8+ T cells in alopecia areata. Investigators isolated RNA and reverse transcribed it into cDNA to act as the sequencing template. The data were produced by immunoSEQ multiplex PCR, yet TCRdb's version contains in-frame clones alone and is incomplete. The sample contains some 1,700 clones, none of them singletons. Cells pooled from cutaneous lymph nodes were sorted on CD4, CD8alpha, NKG2D, NKG2ACE and other markers. Specimen: CD8+ T cells sorted from a lymph node. These receptors all stem from a C3H/HeJ mouse with alopecia areata. Strain MHC haplotype: H2-k.

Remarks on this clone: Here the gene names and germline are mouse. Incomplete CDR3 DNA: TGTGCCAGCAGTGAACGGGACAAATAT. The encoded protein is CASSERDKY. The whole CDR3 region reads CASSERDKYEQYF. The chain joins TRBV13-3 to TRBJ2-7; weak D call: TRBD1 (6 bases). The observed sequence ends 4 residues before the CDR3 terminus, with the missing tail filled in from the germline J gene. The V gene's germline CDR1 is NNHDY and CDR2 SYVADS. This CDR3 is built from 13 residues.

A few counts support this clone. The gene names given are mouse names. The read gets to within 4 residues of the CDR3 end, and the germline J gene fills in the rest. The sample has other DNA sequences that encode this CDR3 too. The chain combines TRBV19 with TRBJ1-2; 9 bases are a match to TRBD1. This CDR3 region has 14 residues. Germline V gene lookup returns CDR1 FNHDT and CDR2 SITEND (reference sequence). The V segment lost 5 bases and the J segment 0 bases; nucleotides outside the gene matches: 2. The sequenced part of the CDR3 DNA is TGTGCCAGCAGCCGGGACAGGGCAAACTCC. Translation gives CASSRDRANS. The full CDR3 sequence reads CASSRDRANSDYTF.

This clone was observed a handful of times. Gene labels here are mouse ones. The DNA ends 4 residues before the CDR3 does, and the rest of the CDR3 is filled in from the germline J gene. The V call is TRBV13-2, the J call TRBJ1-1, with 8 bases matching TRBD1. After removal of 5 bases from V and 3 bases from J, the junction contained 6 bases not matched to a gene. The V gene's germline CDR1 is NNHNN and CDR2 SYGAGS (reference sequence). The CDR3 covers 14 residues. The sequenced part of the CDR3 DNA is TGTGCCAGCGGGGAGGACAGGGTTGACACA. Residues: CASGEDRVDT. The entire CDR3 is CASGEDRVDTEVFF.

This clone has at least ten counts. The genes and germline here are from mouse. The CDR3 end falls 4 residues outside the read, so it is completed with the germline J gene. J is TRBJ1-1 and V is TRBV29, with 7 bases identical to TRBD1. Germline V gene sequence: CDR1 MSHET, CDR2 SYDVDS. The junction had 4 bases not matched to a gene; V was cut back by 6 bases and J by 0 bases. The CDR3 spans 14 residues. CDR3 bases read: TGTGCTAGCAGCCGGGACAGTTCAAACACA. Translating it yields CASSRDSSNT. The whole CDR3 protein is CASSRDSSNTEVFF.

This clone was recorded many times. Genes here carry mouse names. The read finishes 4 residues shy of the CDR3 end, and the germline J gene is used to complete it. The rearrangement uses TRBV13-2 and TRBJ2-1; 7 bases are shared with TRBD2. In germline, CDR1 is NNHNN, CDR2 SYGAGS (reference sequence). Germline trimming cut 1 base from V and 0 bases from J; bases unmatched to any gene: 7. This CDR3 is built from 17 residues. The sequenced part of the CDR3 DNA is TGTGCCAGCGGTGATTTCATGGGGGGTCATAACTATGCT. This gives the protein CASGDFMGGHNYA. The complete CDR3 reads CASGDFMGGHNYAEQFF.

This clone is judged medium-sized. Any gene name here is a mouse gene name. With the read ending 4 residues before the CDR3 end, the germline J gene is used to fill in that end. The V and J genes are TRBV1 and TRBJ2-1; TRBD1 matches at 7 bases. With 1 base clipped from V and 1 base from J, the junction kept 1 base outside the gene matches. This CDR3 is 15 amino acids long. The germline V gene encodes CDR1 NSQYPW and CDR2 LRSPGD (reference sequence). The CDR3 DNA, read in part, is TGCACCTGCAGTGCAGCCAGGGGGAACTATGCT. This codes for CTCSAARGNYA. The entire CDR3 protein is CTCSAARGNYAEQFF.

At least ten counts were recorded for this clone. Each gene name is a mouse one. The CDR3 is cut off 4 residues early in the read; its end comes from the germline J gene. The chain uses TRBV13-3 and TRBJ1-2, with a weak D call TRBD1 (6 bases). With 3 bases removed from V and 1 base from J, the gap between germline ends came to 7 bases. The germline gives CDR1 NNHDY, CDR2 SYVADS. The CDR3 is made up of 13 amino acids. The CDR3 DNA, read in part, is TGTGCCAGCAGTGTGGACAGAAACTCC. Translated: CASSVDRNS. The full-length CDR3 reads as CASSVDRNSDYTF.

This clone was counted many times. The germline and genes are mouse ones. The sequence runs out 3 residues before the end of the CDR3; the remainder is reconstructed from the germline J gene. The gene calls are TRBV13-3 and TRBJ1-6; 8 positions agree with TRBD1. TRBJ1-6 falls under the ORF class, with uncertain function. This CDR3 region has 16 residues. V trimming: 1 base; J trimming: 7 bases; junction bases outside the gene matches: 7. The germline gives CDR1 NNHDY, CDR2 SYVADS. The CDR3 here is CASSDRAGGDNSPLYF. CDR3 DNA, as far as it was read: TGTGCCAGCAGTGATCGGGCAGGGGGCGACAATTCGCCC.

In its sample, this clone is medium-sized. Genes and germline come from the mouse. Sequencing ends 4 residues short of the CDR3 end; the germline J gene provides the rest. The gene calls are TRBV1 and TRBJ2-7, with a possible D match to TRBD2 (5 bases). The CDR3 is 14 amino acids. V lost 0 bases, J lost 0 bases, and 6 bases lay in between. Germline loops: CDR1 NSQYPW, CDR2 LRSPGD (reference sequence). The CDR3 bases that were read are TGCACCTGCAGTGCAGACTGGGTCTCCTAT. Protein: CTCSADWVSY. The CDR3, in full, reads CTCSADWVSYEQYF.

This clone turned up a few times. Genes and germline are mouse. Read coverage stops 4 residues before the CDR3 terminus; the germline J gene supplies the remainder. The chain has TRBV5 and TRBJ2-7; the match to TRBD2 covers 13 bases. Germline V gives CDR1 LGHNA, CDR2 YNLKQL (reference sequence). The CDR3 covers 15 residues. CDR3 DNA (partial): TGTGCCAGCAGCCAGCGGGACTGGGGGGGTTAT. Its translation is CASSQRDWGGY. The whole CDR3 region reads CASSQRDWGGYEQYF.